A single sample is the source of the 11 T cell receptor beta chains below, sequenced in a study of STAT3 mutations in large granular lymphocyte leukemia. General study findings and limits: Every T-cell large granular lymphocyte leukemia patient had at least one immunodominant TCR beta clonotype.

These receptors' antigens are unknown. Here immunoSEQ multiplex PCR was the method, and the copy in TCRdb shows in-frame clones only, minus some. The sample contains about 4,400 clones, around 69% of which appear only once. The specimen sequenced was peripheral blood mononuclear cells. Every receptor here comes from a man aged 60 to 75 with T-cell large granular lymphocyte leukemia. Some clones in this sample may be carry-over from other donors' samples.

This sequence joins TRBV5-1 and TRBJ2-1, with 14 bases lining up with TRBD2. CDR1 SGHRS and CDR2 YFSETQ come from the germline V gene. The CDR3 is 18 residues long. Losses at the gene ends were 0 bases for V and 3 bases for J; bases not matched to a gene: 5. The CDR3 coding sequence is TGCGCCAGCAGCTTGGCCAGACTAGCGGGAGGGGACTACAATGAGCAGTTCTTC. Protein sequence: CASSLARLAGGDYNEQFF.

V gene TRBV18 combines with J gene TRBJ1-1; D is unclear. V lost 4 bases to trimming and J lost 2 bases, with 8 bases between them. CDR3 length: 13 residues. Germline V CDR1 and CDR2: KGHSH, LQKENI. This chain's CDR3 is CASSHTVNTEAFF. In DNA, the CDR3 is TGTGCCAGCTCACACACGGTCAACACTGAAGCTTTCTTT.

V and J are TRBV10-3 and TRBJ2-7; D ambiguous. There are 13 residues in the CDR3. V was clipped by 4 bases and J by 6 bases, with 13 bases between them. The germline V gene has CDR1 ENHRY and CDR2 SYGVKD. For the CDR3, the DNA is TGTGCCATCAGTGGTCAGACGACCGGCGAGCAGTACGTC. Translated, it gives CAISGQTTGEQYV.

The chain uses TRBV29-1 and TRBJ2-1; a possible D gene is TRBD2 (5 bases). V lost 4 bases to trimming and J lost 15 bases, with 16 bases between them. Per the germline V gene, CDR1 is SQVTM and CDR2 is ANQGSEA. This CDR3 comprises 11 residues. This CDR3 is CSVADGLSGFF. CDR3 DNA sequence: TGCAGCGTTGCGGATGGACTCTCGGGGTTCTTC.

The chain employs TRBV7-9 and TRBJ1-2; 8 nucleotides match TRBD1. The germline V gene has CDR1 SEHNR and CDR2 FQNEAQ (reference sequence). The CDR3 totals 15 residues. V trimming: 3 bases; J trimming: 8 bases; junction bases outside the gene matches: 11. DNA for the CDR3: TGTGCCAGCAGCTTTAGAGGGACAGGTATTAACGGCTACACCTTC. It encodes CASSFRGTGINGYTF.

The J gene is TRBJ1-6, the V gene TRBV5-1, with D possibly matching TRBD1 (5 bases). Trimming removed 1 base at V and 6 bases at J, with 17 bases between. The germline gives CDR1 SGHRS, CDR2 YFSETQ. The CDR3 is made up of 17 amino acids. The CDR3 region has the DNA TGCGCCAGCAGCTTGACTTCATGGCAGGGCCGTAATTCACCCCTCCACTTT. Amino acids: CASSLTSWQGRNSPLHF. Combining the CDR3 with reference TRBV5-1 and TRBJ1-6 gives the whole variable domain KAGVTQTPRYLIKTRGQQVTLSCSPISGHRSVSWYQQTPGQGLQFLFEYFSETQRNKGNFPGRFSGRQFSNSRSEMNVSTLELGDSALYLCASSLTSWQGRNSPLHFGNGTRLTVT.

The chain has TRBV5-1 and TRBJ1-4, with D maybe TRBD1 (5 bases). V lost 1 base and J 7 bases, leaving 11 bases between the germline ends. Germline V lookup: CDR1 SGHRS, CDR2 YFSETQ. CDR3 length: 14 amino acids. The CDR3 nucleotides are TGCGCCAGCAGCTTGATCGGGCAGGGTGAAAAACTGTTTTTT. This sequence encodes CASSLIGQGEKLFF.

The chain links TRBV13 to TRBJ1-5, with D possibly matching TRBD1 (6 bases). Germline CDR1 and CDR2: PRHDT and FYEKMQ (reference sequence). This CDR3 is 14 amino acids long. V dropped 0 bases and J dropped 6 bases, with 9 bases sitting between them. The CDR3 DNA reads as TGTGCCAGCAGCTTAGGACAGGGTGGTCAGCCCCAGCATTTT. Its protein product is CASSLGQGGQPQHF.

Here the CDR3 reads CASSPPGTRFQREQFF. The CDR3 DNA sequence: TGTGCCAGCTCACCTCCCGGGACCCGGTTCCAAAGAGAGCAGTTCTTC. J is TRBJ2-1 and V is TRBV18; perhaps D is TRBD1 or TRBD2 (5 bases each). CDR1 KGHSH and CDR2 LQKENI come from the germline V gene. This CDR3 region has 16 residues. V shed 3 bases and J shed 10 bases, with 22 bases lying between them.

This chain connects TRBV9 to TRBJ1-6; the D gene is possibly TRBD1 (6 bases). Germline V gives CDR1 SGDLS, CDR2 YYNGEE. The germline V and J ends were trimmed by 0 bases and 1 base, with 11 bases remaining between them. This CDR3 has 17 residues. The CDR3 spells CASSVAGAGSYNSPLHF. The CDR3 DNA follows: TGTGCCAGCAGCGTAGCGGGGGCAGGATCCTATAATTCACCCCTCCACTTT.

This clone was counted a single time. The rearrangement joins TRBV13 to TRBJ1-2; D is undetermined. CDR1 is PRHDT, CDR2 FYEKMQ, per germline (reference sequence). The ends were cut back, 4 bases at V and 8 bases at J, with 14 bases in the middle. This CDR3 contains 13 residues. CDR3 bases: TGTGCCAGCAGCTATCAAACGGGCGGGGGCTACACCTTC. Residues: CASSYQTGGGYTF.